These T cell receptor beta chains were read from a single sample in a study of T cell responses to AZD1222 COVID-19 vaccine. Clones were sequenced by immunoSEQ multiplex PCR, and TCRdb holds only the in-frame ones, with some missing. Of 100,000 or so clones listed, roughly 84% are singletons. The sequences come from peripheral blood, collected on day 0 of AZD1222 vaccination. The origin of the receptors is an adult in good health. CDR3s leave out the opening cysteine and the closing phenylalanine or tryptophan.

TRBV5-1 ASSPGGTGGLDIQY
TRBV3-1/TRBV3-2 ASSLRGGNQPQH
TRBV5-1 ASSPPGTGTTGELF
TRBV28 ASSSTGERNTEAF
TRBV6-5 ASRSGTGVNTEAF
TRBV30 AWSVLKETQY
TRBV5-4 ASSLQLAGEGGELF
TRBV6-5 ASKAAVQSGNTIY
TRBV4-1 ASSRQTGPTNEQF
TRBV5-1 ASSPAGHRSGNTIY
TRBV9 ASSLNGELF
TRBV30 AWLLGQDGYT
TRBV6-5 ASSVGTVSYNEQF